This TCR beta chain came from a study of cytomegalovirus exposure and HLA in healthy donors. In the PCR, 60 Vbeta and 13 Jbeta primers were used. Generated by immunoSEQ multiplex PCR, the TCRdb table keeps only in-frame clones and is missing some. The sample comprises about 120,000 clones, roughly 69% of which are singletons, and approximately 2% rests with the top ten. CDR3 length equals 16 residues. The junction had 7 bases not matched to a gene; V was cut back by 0 bases and J by 7 bases. The germline V gene encodes CDR1 MNHEY and CDR2 SVGAGI. The sequencing input was PBMCs. The receptor was isolated from a human donor in good health. The gene calls are TRBV6-5 and TRBJ2-2; 8 bases line up with TRBD1. CDR3 DNA: TGTGCCAGCAGTTACTCCAGGACAGGGCGCGACGGGGAGCTGTTTTTT. Amino acids: CASSYSRTGRDGELFF.